This T cell receptor (beta chain) derives from a study of blood T cell repertoires in COVID-19. V dropped 1 base and J dropped 4; count of bases not matched to a gene: 6. Germline V gene lookup returns CDR1 SGHTA and CDR2 FQGNSA. The length of the CDR3 is 15 residues. The assay was immunoSEQ multiplex PCR, and TCRdb's table has in-frame clones only and misses some. The sample records roughly 190,000 clones, more than 75% being singletons. In its sample, this clone was seen once. This sequence originates from a woman aged 55-69 years with COVID-19, enrolled during active disease. Sequences were obtained from peripheral blood. The gene calls are TRBV7-2 and TRBJ1-1, with 7 bases aligning to TRBD1. The CDR3 region is CASSLEGTAFTEAFF. CDR3 nucleotide sequence: TGTGCCAGCAGCTTAGAGGGGACAGCCTTCACTGAAGCTTTCTTT.